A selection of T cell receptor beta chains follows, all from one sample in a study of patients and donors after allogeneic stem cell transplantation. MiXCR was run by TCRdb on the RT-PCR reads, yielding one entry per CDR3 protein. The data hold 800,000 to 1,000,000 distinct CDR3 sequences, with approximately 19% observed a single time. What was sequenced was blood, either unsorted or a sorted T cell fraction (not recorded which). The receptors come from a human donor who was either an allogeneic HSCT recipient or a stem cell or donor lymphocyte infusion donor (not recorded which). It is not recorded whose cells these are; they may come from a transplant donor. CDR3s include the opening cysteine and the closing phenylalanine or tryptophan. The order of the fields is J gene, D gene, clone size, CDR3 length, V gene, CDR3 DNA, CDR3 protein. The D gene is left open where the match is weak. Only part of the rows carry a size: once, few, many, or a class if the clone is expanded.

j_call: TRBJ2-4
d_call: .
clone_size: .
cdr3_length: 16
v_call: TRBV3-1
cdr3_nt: TGTGCCAGCAGCCCCAGGATACACTTAGCCAAAAACATTCAGTACTTC
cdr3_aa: CASSPRIHLAKNIQYF

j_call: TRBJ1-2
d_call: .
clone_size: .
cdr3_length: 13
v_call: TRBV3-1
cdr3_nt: TGTGCCAGCAGCCGAGGGGTCTCCTTTGGCTACACCTTC
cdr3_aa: CASSRGVSFGYTF

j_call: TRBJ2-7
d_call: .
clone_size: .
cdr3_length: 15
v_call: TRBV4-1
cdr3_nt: TGCGCCAGCAGCCAAGATGATGAGAGCGTCTACGAGCAGTACTTC
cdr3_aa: CASSQDDESVYEQYF

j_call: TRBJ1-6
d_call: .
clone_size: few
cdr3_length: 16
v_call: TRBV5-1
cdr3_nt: TGCGCCAGCAGCCGTCGGGGGCCCGGGGAGGATTCACCCCTCCACTTT
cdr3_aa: CASSRRGPGEDSPLHF

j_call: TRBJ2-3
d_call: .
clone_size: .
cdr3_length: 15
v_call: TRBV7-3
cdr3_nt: TGTGCCAGCAGCTTAACCGGACAGTTACTCGGTACGCAGTATTTT
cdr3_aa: CASSLTGQLLGTQYF

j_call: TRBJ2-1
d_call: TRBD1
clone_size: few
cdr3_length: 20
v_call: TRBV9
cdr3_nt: TGTGCCAGCAGCGTAGGGAGAGGGACAGGGGGCCTAAGCTCCTACAATGAGCAGTTCTTC
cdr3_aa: CASSVGRGTGGLSSYNEQFF

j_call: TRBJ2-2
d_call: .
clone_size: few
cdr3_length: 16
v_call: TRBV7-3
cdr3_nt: TGTGCCAGCAGCTTACCCGGAGGAGATAACACCGGGGAGCTGTTTTTT
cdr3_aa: CASSLPGGDNTGELFF

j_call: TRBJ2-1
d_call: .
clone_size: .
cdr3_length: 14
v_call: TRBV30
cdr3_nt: TGTGCCTGGAGTGTAGGGGGGGTAGGGAATGAGCAGTTCTTC
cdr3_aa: CAWSVGGVGNEQFF

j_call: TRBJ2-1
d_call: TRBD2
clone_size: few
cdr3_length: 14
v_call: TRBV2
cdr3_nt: TGTGCCAGCATCAAAAGCGGGATGTTAACTGAGCAGTTCTTC
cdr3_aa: CASIKSGMLTEQFF

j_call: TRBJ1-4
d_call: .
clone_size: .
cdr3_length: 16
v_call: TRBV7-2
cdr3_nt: TGTGCCAGCAGCTTAGAGGGGCCCGGACGGAATGAAAAACTGTTTTTT
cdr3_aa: CASSLEGPGRNEKLFF

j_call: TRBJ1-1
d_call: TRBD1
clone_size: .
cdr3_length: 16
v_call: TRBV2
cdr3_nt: TGTGCCAGCAGTGAGTGGGACAGCCCCATGAACACTGAAGCTTTCTTT
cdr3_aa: CASSEWDSPMNTEAFF

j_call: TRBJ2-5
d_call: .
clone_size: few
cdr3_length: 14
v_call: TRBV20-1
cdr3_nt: TGCAGTGCTAGAGAGGGGGGGGGCCGCGAGACCCAGTACTTC
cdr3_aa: CSAREGGGRETQYF

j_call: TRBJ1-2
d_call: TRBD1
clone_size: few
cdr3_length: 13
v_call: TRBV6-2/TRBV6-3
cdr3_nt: TGTGCCAGCAGTCAAGGACAGGGATTTGGCTACACCTTC
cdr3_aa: CASSQGQGFGYTF

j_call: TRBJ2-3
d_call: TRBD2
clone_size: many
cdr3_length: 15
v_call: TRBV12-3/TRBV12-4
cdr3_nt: TGTGCCAGCAGTTTCTCGAGCGGGGGGGCGGATACGCAGTATTTT
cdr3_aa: CASSFSSGGADTQYF

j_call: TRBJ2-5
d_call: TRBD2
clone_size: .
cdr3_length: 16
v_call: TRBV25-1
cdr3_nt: TGTGCCAGCAGTGAATATGGGGGGGTACGGGAAGAGACCCAGTACTTC
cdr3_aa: CASSEYGGVREETQYF

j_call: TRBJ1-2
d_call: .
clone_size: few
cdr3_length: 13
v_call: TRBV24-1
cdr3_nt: TGTGCCACCAGTGACTCAACAGGGTTGGGCTACACCTTC
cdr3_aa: CATSDSTGLGYTF

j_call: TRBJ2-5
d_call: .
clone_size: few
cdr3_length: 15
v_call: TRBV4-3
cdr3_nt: TGCGCCAGCAGCCAAGATTCCGGGGCTCAGGTGACCCAGTACTTC
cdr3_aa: CASSQDSGAQVTQYF

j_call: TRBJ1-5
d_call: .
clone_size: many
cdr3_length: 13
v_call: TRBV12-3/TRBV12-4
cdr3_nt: TGTGCCAGCAGGACAGATAGCAATCAGCCCCAGCATTTT
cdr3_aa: CASRTDSNQPQHF

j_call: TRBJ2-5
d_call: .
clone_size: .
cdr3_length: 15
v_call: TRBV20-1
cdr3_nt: TGCAGTGCTAGGGTCCGGGCCCCTAAAGGAGAGACCCAGTACTTC
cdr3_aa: CSARVRAPKGETQYF

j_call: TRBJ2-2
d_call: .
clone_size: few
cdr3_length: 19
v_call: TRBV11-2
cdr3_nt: TGTGCCAGCAGCTTATTAAACCTCCCCGCGGGGAGTTCTACCGGGGAGCTGTTTTTT
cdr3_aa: CASSLLNLPAGSSTGELFF

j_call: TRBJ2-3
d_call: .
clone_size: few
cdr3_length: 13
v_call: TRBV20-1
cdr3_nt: TGCAGTGCTAGAGATTCCGGCACAGATACGCAGTATTTT
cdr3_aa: CSARDSGTDTQYF

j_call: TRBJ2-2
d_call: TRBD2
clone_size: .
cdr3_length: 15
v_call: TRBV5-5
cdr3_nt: TGTGCCAGCACCACTAGCGGCGCGAACACCGGGGAGCTGTTTTTT
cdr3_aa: CASTTSGANTGELFF

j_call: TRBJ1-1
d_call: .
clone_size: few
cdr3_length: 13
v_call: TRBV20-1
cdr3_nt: TGCAGTGCTATGGGGCCCAAGGGGGCTGAAGCTTTCTTT
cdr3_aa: CSAMGPKGAEAFF

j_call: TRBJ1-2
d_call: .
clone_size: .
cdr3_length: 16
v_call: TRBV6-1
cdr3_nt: TGTGCCAGCAGTCCACGCGACAGCATAATTAACTATGGCTACACCTTC
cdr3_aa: CASSPRDSIINYGYTF

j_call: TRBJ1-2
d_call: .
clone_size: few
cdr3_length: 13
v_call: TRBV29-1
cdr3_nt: TGCAGCGCACTCAGGGGCGTAAACTATGGCTACACCTTC
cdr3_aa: CSALRGVNYGYTF

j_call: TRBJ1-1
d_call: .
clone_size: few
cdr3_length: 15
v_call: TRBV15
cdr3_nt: TGTGCCACCAGCAGAGCTACAGGGATTGGCACTGAAGCTTTCTTT
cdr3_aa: CATSRATGIGTEAFF

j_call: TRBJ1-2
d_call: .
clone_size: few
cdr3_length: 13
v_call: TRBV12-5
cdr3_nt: TGTGCTAGTGGGCCGGGAGCCCCCCGGGGCTACACCTTC
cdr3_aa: CASGPGAPRGYTF

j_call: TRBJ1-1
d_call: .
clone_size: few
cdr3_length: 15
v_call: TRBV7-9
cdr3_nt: TGTGCCAGCAGCTTCCGGACAGAAATGAACACTGAAGCTTTCTTT
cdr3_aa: CASSFRTEMNTEAFF

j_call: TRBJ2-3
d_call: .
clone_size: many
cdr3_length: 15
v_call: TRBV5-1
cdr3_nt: TGTGCCAGCAGCTTGTTGGCAGCTAGCACAGATACGCAGTATTTT
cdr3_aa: CASSLLAASTDTQYF

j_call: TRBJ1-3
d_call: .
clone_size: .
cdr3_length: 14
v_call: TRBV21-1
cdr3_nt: TGTGCCAGCACCTTCGGGGCCCCTGGAAACACCATATATTTT
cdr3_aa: CASTFGAPGNTIYF

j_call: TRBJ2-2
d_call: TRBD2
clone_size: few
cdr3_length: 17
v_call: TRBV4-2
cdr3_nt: TGTGCCAGCAGCCAGGCAGGACTAGCGGTGAGGGCCGGGGAGCTGTTTTTT
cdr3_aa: CASSQAGLAVRAGELFF

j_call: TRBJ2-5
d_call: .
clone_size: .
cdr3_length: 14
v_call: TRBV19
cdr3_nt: TGTGCCAGTAGTATCGTCACCGACGGGGAGACCCAGTACTTC
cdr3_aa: CASSIVTDGETQYF

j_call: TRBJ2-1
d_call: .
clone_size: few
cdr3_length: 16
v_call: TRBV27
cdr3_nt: TGTGCCAGCAGGCCCCCAGGGGCCAGATCCTACAATGAGCAGTTCTTC
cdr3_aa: CASRPPGARSYNEQFF

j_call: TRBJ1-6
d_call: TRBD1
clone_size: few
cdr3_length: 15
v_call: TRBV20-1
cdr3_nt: TGCAGTGCTAGAGCGGCCGGGACAGGGAATTCACCCCTCCACTTT
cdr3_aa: CSARAAGTGNSPLHF

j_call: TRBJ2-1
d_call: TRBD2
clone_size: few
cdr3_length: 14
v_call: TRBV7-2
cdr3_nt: TGTGCCAGCAGCCTCCAGCGGGAGTACAATGAGCAGTTCTTC
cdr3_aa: CASSLQREYNEQFF

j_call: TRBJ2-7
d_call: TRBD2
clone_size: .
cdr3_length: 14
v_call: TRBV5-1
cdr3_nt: TGCGCCAGCAGCCCGGGGGGGAATCCCTACGAGCAGTACTTC
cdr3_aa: CASSPGGNPYEQYF

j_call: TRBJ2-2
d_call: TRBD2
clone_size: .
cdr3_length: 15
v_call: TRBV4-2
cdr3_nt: TGTGCCAGCAAAAGCGGGAGGGCCTCGATCGGGGAGCTGTTTTTT
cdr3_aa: CASKSGRASIGELFF

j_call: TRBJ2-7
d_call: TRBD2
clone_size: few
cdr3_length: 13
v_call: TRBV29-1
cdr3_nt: TGCAGCGTTGGTCTAGCGGGGAACTACGAGCAGTACTTC
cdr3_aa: CSVGLAGNYEQYF

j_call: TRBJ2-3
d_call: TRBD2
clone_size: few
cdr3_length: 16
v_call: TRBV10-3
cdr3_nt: TGTGCCATCAGTCCCCTTGCGGGAGCGAACACAGATACGCAGTATTTT
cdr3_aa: CAISPLAGANTDTQYF

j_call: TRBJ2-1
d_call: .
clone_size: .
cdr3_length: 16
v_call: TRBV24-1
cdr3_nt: TGTGCCACCAGTGATTTTACAGGGAAAGGGTACAATGAGCAGTTCTTC
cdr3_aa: CATSDFTGKGYNEQFF

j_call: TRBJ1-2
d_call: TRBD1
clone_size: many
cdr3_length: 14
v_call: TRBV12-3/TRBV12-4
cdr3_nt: TGTGCCAGCAGTTTGGGGGACAGGGACTACGGCTACACCTTC
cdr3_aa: CASSLGDRDYGYTF

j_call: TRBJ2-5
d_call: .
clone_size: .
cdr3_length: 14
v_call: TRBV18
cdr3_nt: TGTGCCGGCTCCGACCAGCAGTTGCAAGAGACCCAGTACTTC
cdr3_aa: CAGSDQQLQETQYF

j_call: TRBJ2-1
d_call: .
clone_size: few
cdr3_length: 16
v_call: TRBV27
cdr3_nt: TGTGCCAGCAGTGCGACGGCCACCTCAACCTACAATGAGCAGTTCTTC
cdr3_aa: CASSATATSTYNEQFF

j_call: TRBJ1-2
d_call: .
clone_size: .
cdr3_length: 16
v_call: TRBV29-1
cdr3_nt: TGCAGCGACTTAAACAGGATTACACTAGGGTTTTATGGCTACACCTTC
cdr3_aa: CSDLNRITLGFYGYTF

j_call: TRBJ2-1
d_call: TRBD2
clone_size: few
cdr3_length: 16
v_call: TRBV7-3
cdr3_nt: TGTGCCAGCAGCTCCCCGGGACTAGCGGGGGGAGGAGAGCAGTTCTTC
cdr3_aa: CASSSPGLAGGGEQFF

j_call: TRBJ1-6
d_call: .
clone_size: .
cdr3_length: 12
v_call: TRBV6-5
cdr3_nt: TGTGCCACCTCAGAATATAATTCACCCCTCCACTTT
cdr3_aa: CATSEYNSPLHF

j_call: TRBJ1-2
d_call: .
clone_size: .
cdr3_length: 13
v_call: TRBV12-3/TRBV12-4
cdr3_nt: TGTGCCAGCAGTTTGCGGGTTATCTATGGCTACACCTTC
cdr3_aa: CASSLRVIYGYTF

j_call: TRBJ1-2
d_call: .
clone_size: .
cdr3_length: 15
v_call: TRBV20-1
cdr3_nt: TGCAGTGCTAGAGATGTGAGCAGGGCAAACTATGGCTACACCTTC
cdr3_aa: CSARDVSRANYGYTF

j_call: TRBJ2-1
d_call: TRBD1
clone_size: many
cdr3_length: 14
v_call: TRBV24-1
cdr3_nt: TGTGCCACCAGTGATCCCGGGACAGACGGTGAGCAGTTCTTC
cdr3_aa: CATSDPGTDGEQFF

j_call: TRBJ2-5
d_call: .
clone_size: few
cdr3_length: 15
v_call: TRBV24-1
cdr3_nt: TGTGCCACCAGTGACCCCGGGACACTACAAGAGACCCAGTACTTC
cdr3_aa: CATSDPGTLQETQYF

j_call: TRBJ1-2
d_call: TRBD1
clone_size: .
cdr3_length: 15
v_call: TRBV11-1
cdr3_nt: TGTGCCAGCAGCCATCGGACAGGTGGGCCCTATGGCTACACCTTC
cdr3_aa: CASSHRTGGPYGYTF

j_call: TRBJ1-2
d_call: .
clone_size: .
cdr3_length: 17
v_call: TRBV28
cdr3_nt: TGTGCCAGCAGTACTATCTGGACAGACGAAACTAACTATGGCTACACCTTC
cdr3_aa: CASSTIWTDETNYGYTF

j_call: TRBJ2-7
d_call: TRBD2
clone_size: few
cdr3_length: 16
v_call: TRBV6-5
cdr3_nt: TGTGCCAGCAGTTACACTAGCGGGAGGGCCAGGGACGAGCAGTACTTC
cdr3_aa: CASSYTSGRARDEQYF

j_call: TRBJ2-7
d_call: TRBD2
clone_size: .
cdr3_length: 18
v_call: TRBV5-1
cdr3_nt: TGCGCCAGCAGCTGGGGACTAGCGGGAGAATCCAGGAACTACGAGCAGTACTTC
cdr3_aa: CASSWGLAGESRNYEQYF

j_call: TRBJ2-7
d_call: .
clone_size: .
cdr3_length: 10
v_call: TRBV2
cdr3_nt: TGTGCTCTGGGGCCCTACGAGCAGTACTTC
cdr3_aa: CALGPYEQYF

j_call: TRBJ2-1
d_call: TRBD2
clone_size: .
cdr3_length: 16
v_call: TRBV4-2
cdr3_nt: TGTGCCAGCAGCCCTCAGGGGACTAGAAAAGACAATGAGCAGTTCTTC
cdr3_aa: CASSPQGTRKDNEQFF

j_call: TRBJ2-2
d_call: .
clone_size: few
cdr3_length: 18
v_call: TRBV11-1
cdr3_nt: TGTGCCAGCAGCTTATATGAATGGTGGCAGACGAACACCGGGGAGCTGTTTTTT
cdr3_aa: CASSLYEWWQTNTGELFF

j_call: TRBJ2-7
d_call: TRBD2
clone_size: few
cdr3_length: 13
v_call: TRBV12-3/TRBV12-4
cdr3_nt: TGTGCCAGCTCTAGCGGGAGTTCCGGCGAGCAGTACTTC
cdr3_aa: CASSSGSSGEQYF

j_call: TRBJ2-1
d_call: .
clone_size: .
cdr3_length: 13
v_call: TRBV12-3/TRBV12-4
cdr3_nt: TGTGCCAGCAGTTACATCCCTGGAAATGAGCAGTTCTTC
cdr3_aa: CASSYIPGNEQFF